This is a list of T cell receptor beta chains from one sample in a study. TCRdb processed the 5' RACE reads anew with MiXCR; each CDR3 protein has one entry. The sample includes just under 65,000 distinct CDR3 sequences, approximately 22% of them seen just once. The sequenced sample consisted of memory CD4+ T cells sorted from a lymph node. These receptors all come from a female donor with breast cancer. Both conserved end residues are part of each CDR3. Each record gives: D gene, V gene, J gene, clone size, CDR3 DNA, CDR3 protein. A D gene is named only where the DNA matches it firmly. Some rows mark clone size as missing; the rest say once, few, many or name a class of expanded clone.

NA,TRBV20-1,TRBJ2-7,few,TGCAGTGCTAGAGAGACAGCCGAACCCTACGAGCAGTACTTC,CSARETAEPYEQYF
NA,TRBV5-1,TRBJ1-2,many,TGCGCCAGCAGCTTGTTCACCTCAGGCGGCGCGAACTATGGCTACACCTTC,CASSLFTSGGANYGYTF
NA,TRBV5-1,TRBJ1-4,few,TGCGCCAGCAGCCAGGGGCCCTCAAGTGAAAAACTGTTTTTT,CASSQGPSSEKLFF
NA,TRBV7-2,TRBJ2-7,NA,TGTGCCAGCAGCAGGACGGGAGCCTACGAGCAGTACTTC,CASSRTGAYEQYF
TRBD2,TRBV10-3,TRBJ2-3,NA,TGTGCCATCAGTGAGCCAGCGGGAGGGCCAGATACGCAGTATTTT,CAISEPAGGPDTQYF
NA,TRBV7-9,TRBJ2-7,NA,TGTGCCAGCAGCGTCCTAGGGCCTCAGGAGCAGTACTTC,CASSVLGPQEQYF
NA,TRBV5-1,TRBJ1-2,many,TGCGCCAGCAGCTGGGACAATCAAGGCTACACCTTC,CASSWDNQGYTF
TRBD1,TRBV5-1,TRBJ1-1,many,TGCGCCAGCAGTATACAGGGGTCTACCGAAGCTTTCTTT,CASSIQGSTEAFF
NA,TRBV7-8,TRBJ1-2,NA,TGTGCCAGCAGCGGCGCGAGGGTCCCGCGGGGCTACGCCTTC,CASSGARVPRGYAF
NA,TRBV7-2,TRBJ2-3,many,TGTGCCAGCAGCTTTCAAACTAGCACAGATACGCAGTATTTT,CASSFQTSTDTQYF
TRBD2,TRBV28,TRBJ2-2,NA,TGTGCCAGCAGCCTTAGCGGGCGGACCACCGGGGAGCTGTTCTTT,CASSLSGRTTGELFF
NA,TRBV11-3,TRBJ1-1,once,TGTGCCAGCAGCTCCACCCCCGCCGGGGGCCTAAACACTGAAGCTTTCTTT,CASSSTPAGGLNTEAFF
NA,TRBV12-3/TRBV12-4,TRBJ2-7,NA,TGTGCCAGCAGTTCCCTTGACCGGGACACCTCCTACGAGCAGTACTTC,CASSSLDRDTSYEQYF
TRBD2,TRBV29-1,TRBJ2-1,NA,TGCAGCGTTGAATTCGGGACTAGCTATTACAATGAGCAGTTCTTC,CSVEFGTSYYNEQFF
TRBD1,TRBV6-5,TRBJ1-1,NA,TGTGCCAGCAGGCGGGGGACAGGGGGGATGAACACTGAAGCTTTCTTT,CASRRGTGGMNTEAFF
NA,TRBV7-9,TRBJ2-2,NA,TGTGCCGCCGGGAAGAACACCGGGGAGCTGTTTTTT,CAAGKNTGELFF
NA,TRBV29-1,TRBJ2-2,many,TGCAGCGTTGGGTCCGGGAGTCAAGCCGGGGAGCTGTTTTTT,CSVGSGSQAGELFF
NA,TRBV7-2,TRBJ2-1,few,TGTGCCAGCAGCTTAGTTGGGTGGGGGCAGCAGTTCTTC,CASSLVGWGQQFF
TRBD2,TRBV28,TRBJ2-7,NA,TGTGCCAGCAGAGGAGCGGGAGGCACCCACGAGCAGTACTTC,CASRGAGGTHEQYF
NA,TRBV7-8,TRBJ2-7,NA,TGTGCCAGCAGCTTACAAGTACAGCCTAGGGAGCAGTACTTC,CASSLQVQPREQYF
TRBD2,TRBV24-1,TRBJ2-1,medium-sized,TGTGCCACCAGTGACCCGACTAGCGGGCACTACAATGAGCAGTTCTTC,CATSDPTSGHYNEQFF
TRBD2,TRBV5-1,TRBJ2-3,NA,TGCGCCAGCAGCTTAAGTAGCGGGAGATTCACAGATACACAGTATTTT,CASSLSSGRFTDTQYF